By share of the sample, the clone carrying this T cell receptor (beta chain) is medium-sized. Antigen: not known. Method: immunoSEQ multiplex PCR; TCRdb's copy keeps in-frame clones and lacks some. This sample yields 20,000 or so clones, of which roughly four fifths are seen a single time; about 31% belongs to the top ten. This CDR3 spans 14 amino acids. Per germline, CDR1 SGDLS and CDR2 YYNGEE. Trimming pared 4 bases from V and 5 bases from J, leaving 16 bases between. The source of the sample is a study of OX40 agonist ivuxolimab in advanced cancers. Study at large: Hepatocellular carcinoma, melanoma, renal cell or head and neck cancer occurred in dose-escalation patients. Study results and caveats: The authors also found low normalized T-cell clonal expansion in some nonresponders.

The sample consisted of CD4+ or CD8+ T cells sorted from blood, taken in a trial of the OX40 agonist ivuxolimab. The clonotype originates from an adult with an advanced solid tumor such as melanoma, head and neck, liver or kidney cancer. The chain combines TRBV9 with TRBJ2-7; D remains ambiguous. The CDR3: CASSKLQRSDEQYF. CDR3 DNA sequence: TGTGCCAGCAGCAAACTTCAACGTTCGGACGAGCAGTACTTC.